This TCR beta chain is from a study of blood T cell repertoires in COVID-19. The study recruited people aged roughly 18 to 100 years across 20 to 30 US areas. Produced via immunoSEQ multiplex PCR; TCRdb's table is partial and in-frame only. The sample shows about 310,000 clones, about 85% of them seen only once. Trimming removed 4 bases from V and 9 bases from J, with 10 bases in between. The CDR3 is made up of 12 amino acids. CDR1 is GTSNPN, CDR2 SVGIG, per germline (reference sequence). V is TRBV30 and J is TRBJ1-6; D uncertain. Sequencing input: PBMCs or T cells enriched from blood (not recorded which). The TCR sequence derives from a woman in her 30s who had been exposed to COVID-19. This chain's CDR3 is CAWKYTGSPLHF. The CDR3, as DNA: TGTGCCTGGAAATATACGGGTTCACCCCTCCACTTT.